The 10 T cell receptor beta chains below come from one sample, sequenced in a study of T-cell memory formation after mild COVID-19. MiXCR, run by TCRdb on the 5' RACE reads, gives a single entry per CDR3 protein. The table shows roughly 310,000 distinct CDR3 sequences, with approximately 15% occurring only once. Sequenced: PBMCs or a T cell subset sorted from them (not recorded which). These receptors were taken from a man younger than 30 who had mild COVID-19 (a few samples of this study predate the infection). Cell type and time point are not known.

This clonotype was detected many times. This chain uses TRBV5-1 with TRBJ2-3; D is perhaps TRBD1 (6 bases). CDR1 and CDR2 (germline): SGHRS, YFSETQ. The V end lost 3 bases, the J end lost 6 bases, and 14 bases lay between the germline ends. The CDR3 covers 14 residues. The CDR3 DNA follows: TGCGCCAGCAGCTCTCAGGGGAGTGGGGATACGCAGTATTTT. Its translation is CASSSQGSGDTQYF.

This clonotype was observed a handful of times. V gene TRBV19 combines with J gene TRBJ1-1; D is undetermined. The germline V gene has CDR1 LNHDA and CDR2 SQIVND (reference sequence). The CDR3 covers 13 residues. V was trimmed by 4 bases and J by 5 bases, leaving 11 bases between them. Written as DNA, the CDR3 is TGTGCCAGTAGTACCCTCGTCCGAACTGAAGCTTTCTTT. It yields the protein CASSTLVRTEAFF.

This clonotype was counted a single time. A much larger clone differs from this one at a single base, so this may be a read error. The V call is TRBV7-2, the J call TRBJ2-3; D is ambiguous. This CDR3 comprises 13 residues. In germline, CDR1 is SGHTA, CDR2 FQGNSA. Trimming shortened V by 1 base and J by 2 bases, and 4 bases separated the two germline ends. The CDR3 protein is CASSLDFTDTQYF. The CDR3 coding sequence is TGTGCCAGCAGCTTAGACTTCACAGATACGCAGTATTTT.

This clonotype came up a few times. The V call is TRBV6-2 or TRBV6-3, the J call TRBJ2-3; 7 bases agree with TRBD2. The CDR3 consists of 15 residues. Germline trimming cut 1 base from V and 0 bases from J; bases unmatched to any gene: 1. Germline V lookup: CDR1 MNHEY, CDR2 SVGEGT. The chain's CDR3 is CASSYLRGSTDTQYF. Here the CDR3 DNA reads TGTGCCAGCAGTTACTTGCGGGGGAGCACAGATACGCAGTATTTT.

Only a few counts were recorded for this clonotype. At one of its ends the junction is not consistent with the germline gene, which may arise from a read error. The gene calls are TRBV29-1 and TRBJ1-1; D is unclear. Germline CDR1 reads SQVTM; CDR2 reads ANQGSEA. The length of the CDR3 is 14 residues. The CDR3 loop is CSVEGRLSNTEAFF. The CDR3 coding sequence is TGCAGCGTCGAAGGGCGTCTATCGAACACTGAAGCTTTCTTT.

This clonotype occurred a few times. V gene TRBV12-3 or TRBV12-4 combines with J gene TRBJ1-2; D is undetermined. CDR3 size: 13 residues. V shed 5 bases and J shed 8 bases, with 15 bases lying between them. This CDR3 reads CASSLYLKVGYTF. DNA for the CDR3: TGTGCCAGCAGTCTATACCTTAAAGTAGGCTACACCTTC.

This chain's CDR3 is CSAPLRDRGETQYF. CDR3 sequence (DNA): TGCAGTGCTCCTCTCCGGGACAGGGGAGAGACCCAGTACTTC. This chain joins TRBV20-1 and TRBJ2-5, with TRBD1 matching 10 bases. The CDR3 consists of 14 residues. Germline CDR1 is DFQATT and CDR2 is SNEGSKA (reference sequence). V gave up 5 bases and J gave up 4 bases; unmatched junction bases: 7.

There are a few counts of this clonotype. The J gene is TRBJ2-7, the V gene TRBV20-1; tentatively, D is TRBD1 or TRBD2 (5 bases each). Germline V gene data show CDR1 as DFQATT and CDR2 as SNEGSKA (reference sequence). The V and J ends lost 3 bases and 6 bases respectively, with 18 bases between them. The CDR3 runs 14 residues. This chain's CDR3 is CSASWGSTSREQYF. CDR3 bases: TGCAGTGCTAGTTGGGGGTCTACCTCCCGCGAGCAGTACTTC.

This clonotype showed up just a few times. V gene TRBV7-8 combines with J gene TRBJ1-5; D gene unclear. The CDR3 has 13 residues. Germline CDR1 reads SGHVS; CDR2 reads FQNEAQ. V lost 1 base and J 3 bases, leaving 4 bases between the germline ends. CDR3 region: CASSLGHNQPQHF. The CDR3 DNA sequence: TGTGCCAGCAGCTTAGGTCACAATCAGCCCCAGCATTTT.

This clonotype was observed a few times. The chain couples TRBV5-4 to TRBJ2-3; D is undetermined. Germline V gene lookup returns CDR1 SGHNT and CDR2 YYREEE (reference sequence). V lost 3 bases to trimming and J lost 4 bases, with 6 bases between them. The CDR3 is 12 residues long. DNA for the CDR3: TGTGCCAGCAGCTCGGTCCCAGATACGCAGTATTTT. The encoded protein is CASSSVPDTQYF.